This T cell receptor beta chain emerged from a study of glioma-infiltrating T cells after dendritic cell vaccination. About the research overall: Patients had newly diagnosed or recurrent glioblastoma and received dendritic cell vaccines.

This clone was counted only a few times. Time point denoted: after dendritic cell vaccination, including at tumor progression/relapse. PBMC were collected before vaccination, two weeks after the third vaccination, and at progression. Repertoires were generated with immunoSEQ multiplex PCR, while TCRdb's copy carries only in-frame clones and drops some. The repertoire holds approximately 90,000 clones, about 81% seen once, with over 2% in the top ten. The sequenced sample was blood, obtained after dendritic cell vaccination. The source of this sequence is a human donor with glioblastoma.

CDR3 nucleotide sequence: TGTGCCAGCAGCGTCAGATCCGGGACAATTGAAAAACTGTTTTTT. Protein product: CASSVRSGTIEKLFF. The chain links TRBV27 to TRBJ1-4; a possible D gene is TRBD1 (6 bases). Germline values: CDR1 MNHEY, CDR2 SMNVEV (reference sequence). V lost 6 bases and J 7 bases, leaving 18 bases between the germline ends. The CDR3 consists of 15 residues.